Below are 11 T cell receptor beta chains sequenced from a single sample in a study of T cell repertoires in cytomegalovirus infection. MiXCR, applied by TCRdb to the reads, yields one record per CDR3 protein. Of more than 250,000 distinct CDR3 sequences listed, around 15% are singletons. The sequencing input was PBMCs. Every receptor here comes from a human donor in good health (CMV status not recorded). Some clones in this sample may be carry-over from other donors' samples.

The chain links TRBV7-9 to TRBJ2-5, with 12 bases identical to TRBD2. V lost 2 bases and J lost 10; bases outside the gene matches: 14. Germline CDR1 and CDR2: SEHNR and FQNEAQ (reference sequence). The CDR3 totals 17 residues. In DNA form, the CDR3 reads TGTGCCAGCAGCTTACCCTTCGGACTAGCGGGATCAGATAACCAGTACTTC. As protein: CASSLPFGLAGSDNQYF.

J is TRBJ1-3 and V is TRBV20-1; D gene uncertain. This CDR3 is built from 14 residues. Between the trimmed V and J ends, which lost 5 bases and 2 bases, there was a span of 13 bases. Germline V gene data show CDR1 as DFQATT and CDR2 as SNEGSKA (reference sequence). CDR3 sequence: CSAVDAGPGNTIYF. The CDR3 DNA reads as TGCAGTGCTGTGGACGCTGGACCTGGAAACACCATATATTTT.

This chain connects TRBV4-1 to TRBJ1-3, with D possibly TRBD1 on 5 matching bases. Deletions cut 3 bases from V and 3 bases from J, with 18 bases between. The CDR3 runs 17 residues. Germline CDR1 and CDR2: MGHRA and YSYEKL. The CDR3 reads CASSQPLGVLDGNTIYF. In nucleotides, the CDR3 is TGCGCCAGCAGCCAGCCTTTGGGGGTGTTAGATGGAAACACCATATATTTT.

This clonotype was observed many times. The chain has TRBV6-1 and TRBJ2-5; D not resolved. Germline V gene lookup returns CDR1 MNHNS and CDR2 SASEGT. This CDR3 spans 11 amino acids. Trimming removed 7 bases from V and 4 bases from J, with 7 bases in between. The CDR3: CASKYGETQYF. In DNA form, the CDR3 reads TGTGCCAGCAAATACGGAGAGACCCAGTACTTC.

Only a few counts were recorded for this clonotype. This chain uses TRBV4-2 with TRBJ2-1, with D possibly TRBD1 on 5 matching bases. Germline CDR1 is LGHNA and CDR2 is YNFKEQ. The CDR3 is made up of 16 amino acids. V was pared by 0 bases and J by 2 bases, with 11 bases between. For the CDR3, the DNA is TGTGCCAGCAGCCAAGAATGGCTAGGGGCCTACAATGAGCAGTTCTTC. Amino acid sequence: CASSQEWLGAYNEQFF.

This clonotype was observed at least ten times. The chain employs TRBV5-4 and TRBJ2-2, with 7 bases fitting TRBD2. The ends lost 2 bases at V and 3 bases at J; junction bases unmatched: 16. This CDR3 has 19 amino acids. The germline V gene encodes CDR1 SGHNT and CDR2 YYREEE (reference sequence). CDR3 in DNA: TGTGCCAGCAGCTTACGATTCAAAACTAGCGTCGAGGACACCGGGGAGCTGTTTTTT. This codes for CASSLRFKTSVEDTGELFF.

The rearrangement joins TRBV5-1 to TRBJ2-3, with TRBD2 as a possible D gene (6 bases). Germline lookup yields CDR1 SGHRS and CDR2 YFSETQ. CDR3 length: 14 amino acids. V was cut by 1 base and J by 3 bases, with 9 bases left in between. Written as DNA, the CDR3 is TGCGCCAGCAGCTTGTCGGGGGAAACAGATACGCAGTATTTT. As protein: CASSLSGETDTQYF.

The chain has TRBV29-1 and TRBJ1-2; D gene uncertain. CDR1 is SQVTM, CDR2 ANQGSEA, per germline. The V end was cut by 2 bases, the J end by 6 bases, with 10 bases between. The CDR3 has 12 amino acids. The CDR3 region is CSVEPRVNGYTF. In nucleotides, the CDR3 is TGCAGCGTTGAACCGAGGGTTAATGGCTACACCTTC.

This clonotype came up many times. J is TRBJ1-1 and V is TRBV7-6, with D tentatively TRBD1 (6 bases). The CDR3 length is 15 residues. From germline, CDR1 is SGHVS and CDR2 FNYEAQ. The V gene lost 1 base and the J gene lost 4 bases, with 13 bases spanning the gap. CDR3 sequence (DNA): TGTGCCAGCAGCTTAGACCACAGGGTGGGCACTGAAGCTTTCTTT. It yields the protein CASSLDHRVGTEAFF.

At least ten counts were recorded for this clonotype. The J gene is TRBJ2-3, the V gene TRBV7-6; D assignment may be TRBD1 or TRBD2 (6 bases each). CDR3 length: 17 amino acids. The germline V gene encodes CDR1 SGHVS and CDR2 FNYEAQ. Trimming took off 5 bases at V and 3 bases at J, with 21 bases between the two ends. CDR3 in DNA: TGTGCCAGCAGCCTAATAGCGGTCCAGGGGCGGACAGATACGCAGTATTTT. Translating it yields CASSLIAVQGRTDTQYF.

This clonotype was detected a few times. This rearrangement joins TRBV6-5 to TRBJ2-1; D perhaps matches TRBD2 (6 bases). The V end lost 8 bases, the J end lost 8 bases, and 10 bases lay between the germline ends. The CDR3 sequence is 11 residues long. The germline V gene has CDR1 MNHEY and CDR2 SVGAGI. The CDR3 nucleotides read TGTGCCAGCTTTCGGGGGTATGAGCAGTTCTTC. Protein: CASFRGYEQFF.